Listed here are 18 T cell receptor beta chains from one sample, sequenced in a study of CDR3 diversity in severe acne. TCRdb used MiXCR to reprocess the PCR reads, holding one entry per CDR3 protein. Of some 85,000 distinct CDR3 sequences detected, around 54% appear once; the ten largest clones hold 11%. The sequenced material came from blood. The receptors come from a male donor with severe acne vulgaris.

This clonotype was detected a few times. The chain carries TRBV6-2 or TRBV6-3 and TRBJ1-6; D remains ambiguous. V was cut by 2 bases and J by 1 base, with 9 bases left in between. The CDR3 length is 16 residues. Looked up from germline, CDR1 is MNHEY and CDR2 is SVGEGT. CDR3 loop: CASSYAQGSYNSPLHF. The CDR3 DNA is TGTGCCAGCAGTTACGCCCAAGGATCCTATAATTCACCCCTCCACTTT.

The chain links TRBV29-1 to TRBJ2-1, with 7 bases matching TRBD2. Per the germline V gene, CDR1 is SQVTM and CDR2 is ANQGSEA. The CDR3 sequence is 12 residues long. The V segment lost 6 bases and the J segment 2 bases; nucleotides outside the gene matches: 1. CDR3 sequence (DNA): TGCAGCGTGGGGGGGGCCTACAATGAGCAGTTCTTC. It codes for CSVGGAYNEQFF.

This chain joins TRBV7-3 and TRBJ2-7; 12 bases agree with TRBD1. CDR1 and CDR2 (germline): SGHTA, FQGTGA. Trimming took 5 bases from V and 4 from J; bases not matched to a gene: 6. CDR3 size: 15 residues. The CDR3 sequence: CASSPRDRGQYEQYF. The CDR3 coding sequence is TGTGCCAGCAGCCCCCGGGACAGGGGGCAGTACGAGCAGTACTTC.

This clonotype was seen a few times. The chain has TRBV7-8 and TRBJ1-1; a weak D match, TRBD1 (5 bases). Germline CDR1 is SGHVS and CDR2 is FQNEAQ. The CDR3 is made up of 15 amino acids. Trimming cost V 1 base and J 0 bases, with 9 bases left between them. CDR3 nucleotides: TGTGCCAGCAGCTTAGATGACAGATTGAACACTGAAGCTTTCTTT. The encoded protein is CASSLDDRLNTEAFF.

In its sample, this clonotype was seen many times. V gene TRBV29-1 combines with J gene TRBJ1-1; 7 nucleotides line up with TRBD1. V lost 7 bases, J lost 1 base, and 9 bases stayed unmatched. The CDR3 is 14 residues long. The germline V gene encodes CDR1 SQVTM and CDR2 ANQGSEA. This chain's CDR3 is CSADPGQQNTEAFF. The CDR3 DNA reads as TGCAGCGCCGATCCGGGACAGCAGAACACTGAAGCTTTCTTT.

The chain recombines TRBV20-1 with TRBJ2-7, with a possible D match to TRBD2 (6 bases). The CDR3 is made up of 15 amino acids. The germline V gene encodes CDR1 DFQATT and CDR2 SNEGSKA (reference sequence). V lost 2 bases and J lost 1, with 15 bases in between. The CDR3 DNA reads as TGCAGTGCTAGAATGGGTGGTAGCGGTTCCTACGAGCAGTACTTC. Translation gives CSARMGGSGSYEQYF.

This chain uses TRBV10-2 with TRBJ2-5, with TRBD2 identical over 9 bases. The germline gives CDR1 WSHSY, CDR2 SAAADI. This CDR3 is 15 amino acids long. V dropped 8 bases and J dropped 5; count of bases not matched to a gene: 12. The CDR3 coding sequence is TGCGCCAGCTGCCCTGCGGGAGGGCCTATTGAGACCCAGTACTTC. It translates to CASCPAGGPIETQYF.

The V and J genes are TRBV2 and TRBJ1-1, with TRBD1 identical over 7 bases. Trimming removed 2 bases from V and 11 bases from J; junction bases left unmatched: 17. This CDR3 has 16 amino acids. Looked up from germline, CDR1 is SNHLY and CDR2 is FYNNEI. CDR3 sequence: CASSESVTGAELGAFF. CDR3 bases: TGTGCCAGCAGTGAATCGGTTACAGGGGCGGAATTAGGGGCTTTCTTT.

The table lists this clonotype with a count of one. The chain is built from TRBV4-1 and TRBJ2-5; 12 bases are a match to TRBD2. Germline values: CDR1 MGHRA, CDR2 YSYEKL. With V trimmed by 5 bases and J by 5 bases, 0 bases remained unmatched. The CDR3 is made up of 13 amino acids. The CDR3 DNA follows: TGCGCCAGCAGCGGACTAGCGGGGGAGACCCAGTACTTC. Translated, it gives CASSGLAGETQYF.

This clonotype has a count of ten or more. The chain employs TRBV10-3 and TRBJ2-1, with 12 bases matching TRBD2. Trimming took 6 bases from V and 9 from J; bases not matched to a gene: 9. There are 15 residues in the CDR3. Germline CDR1 is ENHRY and CDR2 is SYGVKD. The DNA for the CDR3 is TGTGCCATCAGAAAACTAGCGGGAGGTATCCGTGAGCAGTTCTTC. Translated: CAIRKLAGGIREQFF.

The rearrangement joins TRBV12-3 or TRBV12-4 to TRBJ2-7; possibly TRBD2 for D (5 bases). With 8 bases removed from V and 3 bases from J, the gap between germline ends came to 11 bases. The CDR3 covers 12 residues. CDR3 in amino acids: CASGLRDYEQYF. The CDR3 nucleotides are TGTGCCAGCGGATTACGGGACTACGAGCAGTACTTC.

Only a few counts were recorded for this clonotype. For the CDR3, the DNA is TGTGCCAGCAGCCCCCCACTAGCGACCACGAATGAGCAGTTCTTC. This encodes CASSPPLATTNEQFF. The chain links TRBV11-2 to TRBJ2-1; 7 bases map to TRBD2. V gave up 5 bases and J gave up 7 bases; unmatched junction bases: 11. From germline, CDR1 is SGHAT and CDR2 FQNNGV. The CDR3 loop spans 15 amino acids.

V and J are TRBV20-1 and TRBJ2-2; TRBD1 matches at 9 bases. V gave up 2 bases and J gave up 6 bases; unmatched junction bases: 4. CDR1 is DFQATT, CDR2 SNEGSKA, per germline (reference sequence). This CDR3 region has 14 residues. The CDR3 DNA reads TGCAGTGCTAGACAGGGACAGGGAGCCGGGGAGCTGTTTTTT. Its protein product is CSARQGQGAGELFF.

This clonotype was counted many times. The V call is TRBV4-2, the J call TRBJ2-7; D gene ambiguous. Trimming took off 0 bases at V and 5 bases at J, with 8 bases between the two ends. Per germline, CDR1 LGHNA and CDR2 YNFKEQ. The CDR3 loop spans 13 amino acids. CDR3 sequence (DNA): TGTGCCAGCAGCCAAGATAGGTTCGACGAGCAGTACGTC. This encodes CASSQDRFDEQYV.

As concerns this clonotype: Germline is not matched at one junction end, which may reflect a read error. This rearrangement joins TRBV9 to TRBJ1-1; D is ambiguous. The CDR3 runs to 11 residues. Looked up from germline, CDR1 is SGDLS and CDR2 is YYNGEE. The CDR3 sequence: CASSLGFEAFF. The DNA of the CDR3 is TGCGCCAGCAGTCTTGGTTTTGAAGCTTTCTTT.

This clonotype was seen at least ten times. The chain has TRBV20-1 and TRBJ2-7; the match to TRBD1 covers 11 bases. Trimming removed 1 base from V and 9 bases from J; junction bases left unmatched: 8. Per germline, CDR1 DFQATT and CDR2 SNEGSKA (reference sequence). The CDR3 contains 14 residues. The CDR3 is CSARGSGQGGVQYF. For the CDR3, the DNA is TGCAGTGCTAGAGGGTCGGGACAGGGGGGGGTGCAGTACTTC.

This clonotype was detected ten times or more. The chain combines TRBV5-6 with TRBJ1-6, with D perhaps TRBD1 (5 bases). Germline assignment: CDR1 SGHDT and CDR2 YYEEEE. Trimming cost V 6 bases and J 1 base, with 11 bases left between them. The CDR3 is 15 residues long. This CDR3 reads CASNFGGSYNSPLHF. CDR3 in DNA: TGTGCCAGCAACTTCGGGGGGTCCTATAATTCACCCCTCCACTTT.

The chain carries TRBV15 and TRBJ2-6; TRBD2 might be the D (6 bases). The CDR3 is 17 residues long. Trimming stripped 5 bases from V and 2 bases from J, with 16 bases between. The germline V gene encodes CDR1 LNHNV and CDR2 YYDKDF (reference sequence). The CDR3 DNA is TGTGCCACCAGCGGCTTTTCAGGGAGGACTGGGGCCAACGTCCTGACTTTC. It translates to CATSGFSGRTGANVLTF.